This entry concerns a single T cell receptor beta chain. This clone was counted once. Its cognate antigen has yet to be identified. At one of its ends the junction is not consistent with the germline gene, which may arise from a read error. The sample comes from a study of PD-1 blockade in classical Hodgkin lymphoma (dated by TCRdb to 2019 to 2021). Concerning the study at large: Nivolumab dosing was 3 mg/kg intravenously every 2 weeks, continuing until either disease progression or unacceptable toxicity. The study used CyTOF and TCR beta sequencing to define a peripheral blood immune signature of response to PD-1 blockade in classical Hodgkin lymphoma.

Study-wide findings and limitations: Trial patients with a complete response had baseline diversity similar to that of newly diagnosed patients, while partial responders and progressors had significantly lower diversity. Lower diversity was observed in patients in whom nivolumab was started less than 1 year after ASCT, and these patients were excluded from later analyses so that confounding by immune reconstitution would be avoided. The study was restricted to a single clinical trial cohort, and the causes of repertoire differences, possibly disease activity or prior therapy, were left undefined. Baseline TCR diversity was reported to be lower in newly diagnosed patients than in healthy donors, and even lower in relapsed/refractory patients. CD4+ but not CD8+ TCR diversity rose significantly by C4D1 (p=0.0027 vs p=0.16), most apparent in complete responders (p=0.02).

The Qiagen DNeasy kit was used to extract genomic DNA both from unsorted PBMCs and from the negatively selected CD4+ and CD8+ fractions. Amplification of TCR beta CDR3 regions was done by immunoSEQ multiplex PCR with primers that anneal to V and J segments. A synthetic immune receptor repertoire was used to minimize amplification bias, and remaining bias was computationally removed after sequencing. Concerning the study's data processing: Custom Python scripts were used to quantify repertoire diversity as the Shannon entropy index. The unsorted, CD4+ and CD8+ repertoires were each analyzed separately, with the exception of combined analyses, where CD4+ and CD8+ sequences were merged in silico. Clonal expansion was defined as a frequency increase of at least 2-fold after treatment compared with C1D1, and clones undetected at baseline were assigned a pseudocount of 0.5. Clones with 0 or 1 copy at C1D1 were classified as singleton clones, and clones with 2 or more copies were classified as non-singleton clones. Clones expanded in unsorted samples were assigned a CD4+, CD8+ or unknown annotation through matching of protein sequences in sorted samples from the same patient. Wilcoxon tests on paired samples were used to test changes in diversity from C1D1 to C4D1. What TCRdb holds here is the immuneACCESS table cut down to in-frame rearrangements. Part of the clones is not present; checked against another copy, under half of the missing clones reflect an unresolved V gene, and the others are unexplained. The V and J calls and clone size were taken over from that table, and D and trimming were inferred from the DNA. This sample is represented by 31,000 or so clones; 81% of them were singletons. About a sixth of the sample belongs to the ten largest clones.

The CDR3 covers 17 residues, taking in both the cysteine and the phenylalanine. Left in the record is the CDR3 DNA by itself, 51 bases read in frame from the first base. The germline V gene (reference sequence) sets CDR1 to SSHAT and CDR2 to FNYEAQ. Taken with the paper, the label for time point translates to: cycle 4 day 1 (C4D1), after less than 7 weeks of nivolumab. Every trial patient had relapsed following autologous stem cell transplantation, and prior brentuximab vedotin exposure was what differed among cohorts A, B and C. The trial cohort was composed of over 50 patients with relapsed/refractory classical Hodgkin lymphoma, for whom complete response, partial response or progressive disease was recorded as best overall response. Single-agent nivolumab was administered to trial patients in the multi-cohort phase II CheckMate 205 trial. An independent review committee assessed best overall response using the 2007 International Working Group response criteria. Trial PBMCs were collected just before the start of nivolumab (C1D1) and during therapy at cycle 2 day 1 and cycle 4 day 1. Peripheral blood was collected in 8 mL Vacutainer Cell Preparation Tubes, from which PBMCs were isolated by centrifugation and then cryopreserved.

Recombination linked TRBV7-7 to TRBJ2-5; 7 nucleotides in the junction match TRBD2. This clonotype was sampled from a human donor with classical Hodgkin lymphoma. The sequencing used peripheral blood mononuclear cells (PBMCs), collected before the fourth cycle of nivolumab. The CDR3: CASSLAWSAGPGETQYF. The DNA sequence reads TGTGCTAGCAGCTTAGCGTGGTCAGCGGGACCAGGGGAGACCCAGTACTTC. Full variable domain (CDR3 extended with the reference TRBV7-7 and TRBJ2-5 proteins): GAGVSQSPRYKVTKRGQDVTLRCDPISSHATLYWYQQALGQGPEFLTYFNYEAQPDKSGLPSDRFSAERPEGSISTLTIQRTEQRDSAMYRCASSLAWSAGPGETQYFGPGTRLLVL.